These T cell receptor beta chains were read from a single sample in a study of vaccination and CD4 T cells after COVID-19. Their antigens remain unidentified. One entry per CDR3 protein results from TCRdb running MiXCR on the PCR reads. The sample shows around 19,000 distinct CDR3 sequences, approximately 48% of them seen only once. Sequences were obtained from CD4+ T cells from blood, cultured in vitro. These receptor sequences come from a human donor who had recovered from COVID-19. Both conserved end residues are part of each CDR3. A D gene is named only where the DNA matches it firmly. Size is stated for part of the rows, as once, few or many counts, or as a class when the clone is expanded.

>.|.|TRBJ2-3|TRBV6-1
CASKNGLSTDTQYF
TGTGCCAGCAAAAACGGCCTAAGCACAGATACGCAGTATTTT
>.|.|TRBJ2-2|TRBV23-1
CASSSTGDHASNTGELFF
TGCGCCAGCAGTTCAACCGGGGACCACGCGTCGAACACCGGGGAGCTGTTTTTT
>.|.|TRBJ1-6|TRBV18
CASSPPNRGSGSPLHF
TGTGCCAGCTCACCACCTAATCGGGGTTCGGGGTCACCCCTCCACTTT
>TRBD2|.|TRBJ2-5|TRBV11-2
CASTRDGAGGPPGETQYF
TGTGCCAGCACTCGGGATGGAGCGGGAGGGCCCCCCGGAGAGACCCAGTACTTC
>TRBD1|.|TRBJ1-1|TRBV10-3
CAISESTGKAFF
TGTGCCATCAGTGAGTCGACAGGGAAAGCTTTCTTT
>.|.|TRBJ1-2|TRBV2
CASSEDSGGNYGYTF
TGTGCCAGCAGTGAAGATTCCGGCGGTAACTATGGCTACACCTTC
>.|.|TRBJ2-1|TRBV7-9
CASSLTVGGYEQFF
TGTGCCAGCAGCTTAACGGTAGGCGGATATGAGCAGTTCTTC
>TRBD2|few|TRBJ2-4|TRBV7-9
CASSPGLAGDYGKNIQYF
TGTGCCAGCAGCCCCGGACTAGCGGGAGATTACGGCAAAAACATTCAGTACTTC
>.|few|TRBJ1-5|TRBV6-2/TRBV6-3
CASPSSQERSNQPQHF
TGTGCCAGCCCCTCGAGTCAGGAAAGGAGCAATCAGCCCCAGCATTTT
>TRBD2|.|TRBJ2-5|TRBV10-3
CAISPRLAGEAVGETQYF
TGTGCCATCAGTCCCCGACTAGCGGGAGAGGCCGTAGGAGAGACCCAGTACTTC
>.|.|TRBJ2-7|TRBV20-1
CSATQSSGLSEQYF
TGCAGTGCTACCCAGAGTTCTGGGCTTAGCGAGCAGTACTTC
>.|few|TRBJ1-5|TRBV24-1
CATSEYYSNQPQHF
TGTGCCACCAGTGAGTACTATAGCAATCAGCCCCAGCATTTT
>.|.|TRBJ2-5|TRBV4-2
CASSHYTGQETQYF
TGTGCCAGCAGCCATTATACAGGTCAAGAGACCCAGTACTTC
>TRBD1|once|TRBJ2-7|TRBV24-1
CATSDFGDSYYEQYF
TGTGCCACCAGTGATTTTGGGGACAGCTACTACGAGCAGTACTTC
>TRBD1|.|TRBJ1-2|TRBV10-3
CAITFDRGDGYTF
TGTGCCATCACCTTCGACAGGGGGGATGGCTACACCTTC
>.|.|TRBJ1-2|TRBV11-2
CASRLGWGRGYTF
TGTGCCAGCAGGCTAGGCTGGGGGCGAGGCTACACCTTC
>TRBD1|few|TRBJ2-7|TRBV27
CASKRTGPSYEQYF
TGTGCCAGCAAAAGGACAGGGCCCTCCTACGAGCAGTACTTC
>.|.|TRBJ1-5|TRBV6-5
CASSYWEGGQPQHF
TGTGCCAGCAGTTACTGGGAAGGTGGTCAGCCCCAGCATTTT
>TRBD2|.|TRBJ2-3|TRBV7-7
CASSPGLMGDTQYF
TGTGCCAGCAGCCCGGGACTAATGGGAGATACGCAGTATTTT
>TRBD2|few|TRBJ2-7|TRBV7-2
CASSLSGGEEQYF
TGTGCCAGCAGCTTGAGCGGGGGCGAGGAGCAGTACTTC
>TRBD1|.|TRBJ2-5|TRBV7-4
CASSERTGPETQYF
TGTGCCAGCAGCGAGCGGACAGGGCCGGAGACCCAGTACTTC
>.|few|TRBJ1-5|TRBV4-2
CASSQGLGTSNQPQHF
TGTGCCAGCAGCCAAGGACTCGGGACAAGCAATCAGCCCCAGCATTTT
>TRBD2|.|TRBJ2-7|TRBV6-1
CASRPPGLVYEQYF
TGTGCCAGCAGACCCCCGGGACTAGTCTACGAGCAGTACTTC
>.|.|TRBJ1-2|TRBV7-3
CASSFQGDGGYTF
TGTGCCAGCAGCTTCCAGGGCGACGGTGGCTACACCTTC
>.|.|TRBJ1-2|TRBV3-1
CASSRGGGRGYGYTF
TGTGCCAGCAGCCGGGGGGGTGGACGGGGCTATGGCTACACCTTC
>TRBD1|.|TRBJ1-5|TRBV4-1
CASSQLLGRGIKQPQHF
TGCGCCAGCAGCCAATTATTAGGCAGGGGGATCAAGCAGCCCCAGCATTTT
>.|once|TRBJ1-5|TRBV5-1
CASSLEDPSNQPQHF
TGCGCCAGCAGCTTGGAGGACCCCAGCAATCAGCCCCAGCATTTT
>.|.|TRBJ2-2|TRBV7-2
CASSLVSGHATGELFF
TGTGCCAGCAGCTTAGTATCGGGACACGCCACCGGGGAGCTGTTTTTT
>.|.|TRBJ1-5|TRBV19
CASSPGGRYNQPQHF
TGTGCCAGTAGTCCGGGAGGGAGATATAATCAGCCCCAGCATTTT
>.|once|TRBJ1-1|TRBV30
CAWRGWGFVEAFF
TGTGCCTGGAGGGGGTGGGGCTTCGTGGAAGCTTTCTTT
>.|.|TRBJ1-3|TRBV15
CAGAEGGAGNTIYF
TGTGCCGGGGCGGAGGGGGGCGCTGGAAACACCATATATTTT
>.|.|TRBJ1-5|TRBV28
CASSNNQPQHF
TGTGCCAGCAGCAACAATCAGCCCCAGCATTTT
>TRBD1|.|TRBJ1-1|TRBV6-2/TRBV6-3
CASSAGTGFGNTEAFF
TGTGCCAGCAGCGCCGGGACAGGGTTTGGGAACACTGAAGCTTTCTTT